This passage covers 5 T cell receptor beta chains from one sample sequenced in a study of vaccination effects on CD4 cells after COVID-19. These receptors have no identified antigens. Viral peptide pool expansion of antigen-specific CD4+ T cells preceded sequencing in the ViraFEST assay. The authors isolated CD4+ T cells after roughly eleven days of culture. A positive SARS-CoV-2 PCR test fell between March and December 2020. Two doses of BNT162b2 or mRNA-1273 vaccine were administered to participants. Method: immunoSEQ multiplex PCR; TCRdb's copy keeps in-frame clones and lacks some. The sample holds about 14,000 clones, around 75% seen once. The specimen comprised CD4+ T cells from PBMCs cultured with HCoV-NL63 spike peptides, sampled after COVID-19 vaccination. Source of these receptors: a human donor who had a prior SARS-CoV-2 infection.

This clone was seen only a few times. The genes are TRBV7-3 and TRBJ1-6, with 9 bases aligning to TRBD1. The V segment lost 2 bases and the J segment 6 bases; nucleotides outside the gene matches: 2. The CDR3 extends over 15 amino acids. Germline CDR1 reads SGHTA; CDR2 reads FQGTGA. The CDR3 coding sequence is TGTGCCAGCAGCTTATCGGGACAGGGTAATTCACCCCTCCACTTT. Its translation is CASSLSGQGNSPLHF.

This chain uses TRBV5-1 with TRBJ2-7; 11 bases map to TRBD1. V lost 3 bases and J lost 3; bases outside the gene matches: 5. The CDR3 covers 15 residues. Germline V gene data show CDR1 as SGHRS and CDR2 as YFSETQ. CDR3 sequence: CASSYGTGGGYEQYF. As DNA, the CDR3 is TGCGCCAGCAGCTACGGGACAGGGGGGGGCTACGAGCAGTACTTC. Drawing the rest from reference TRBV5-1 and TRBJ2-7, the complete variable domain is KAGVTQTPRYLIKTRGQQVTLSCSPISGHRSVSWYQQTPGQGLQFLFEYFSETQRNKGNFPGRFSGRQFSNSRSEMNVSTLELGDSALYLCASSYGTGGGYEQYFGPGTRLTVT.

The chain carries TRBV27 and TRBJ2-2; D not certain. V lost 3 bases to trimming and J lost 2 bases, with 7 bases between them. Germline-derived CDR1 and CDR2 are MNHEY and SMNVEV (reference sequence). The CDR3 loop spans 14 amino acids. The CDR3 loop is CASSFTPNTGELFF. The CDR3 DNA sequence: TGTGCCAGCAGTTTTACCCCCAACACCGGGGAGCTGTTTTTT.

The V call is TRBV19, the J call TRBJ1-1; D perhaps matches TRBD1 (5 bases). Germline V gene sequence: CDR1 LNHDA, CDR2 SQIVND (reference sequence). The CDR3 length is 14 residues. The V end was cut by 6 bases, the J end by 0 bases, with 11 bases between. DNA for the CDR3: TGTGCCAGTAGCCACCGGGGGGTGAACACTGAAGCTTTCTTT. Encoded protein: CASSHRGVNTEAFF.

J is TRBJ2-1 and V is TRBV9, with TRBD2 matching 9 bases. This CDR3 contains 14 residues. In germline, CDR1 is SGDLS, CDR2 YYNGEE. V was pared by 0 bases and J by 6 bases, with 1 base of the junction left unmatched. This CDR3 reads CASSVGGRANEQFF. Here the CDR3 DNA reads TGTGCCAGCAGCGTAGGCGGGAGGGCCAATGAGCAGTTCTTC. Full variable domain (outside the CDR3, taken from reference TRBV9 and TRBJ2-1): DSGVTQTPKHLITATGQRVTLRCSPRSGDLSVYWYQQSLDQGLQFLIQYYNGEERAKGNILERFSAQQFPDLHSELNLSSLELGDSALYFCASSVGGRANEQFFGPGTRLTVL.